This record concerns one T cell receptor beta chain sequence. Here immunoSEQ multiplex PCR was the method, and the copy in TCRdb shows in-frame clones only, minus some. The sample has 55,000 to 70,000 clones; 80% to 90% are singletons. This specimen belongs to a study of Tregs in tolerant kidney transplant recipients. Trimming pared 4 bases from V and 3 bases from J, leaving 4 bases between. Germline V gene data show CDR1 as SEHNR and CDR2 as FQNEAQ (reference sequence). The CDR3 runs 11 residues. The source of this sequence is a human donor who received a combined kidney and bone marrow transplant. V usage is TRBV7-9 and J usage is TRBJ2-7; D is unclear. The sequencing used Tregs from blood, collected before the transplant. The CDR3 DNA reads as TGTGCCAGCAGCTCGTACTACGAGCAGTACTTC. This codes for CASSSYYEQYF.